The source of this TCR beta chain is a study of T cells after yellow fever vaccination. Background on the study: Any fraction with a low cell number was prepared using SMART-Seq v4 Ultra Low Input. Overall study findings and caveats: Secondary responses were weaker yet peaked faster, day 5 versus 15. Nearly all vaccine-responding clonotypes were undetectable in sorted memory subsets on day 0.

This clonotype was counted at least ten times. A 5'RACE template-switching step, the method used to make TCR cDNA, added a universal primer site and UMIs. TCRdb reprocessed the 5' RACE reads with MiXCR, giving one entry per CDR3 protein. The sample holds around 60,000 distinct CDR3 sequences; approximately 6.1% are singletons and the top ten take around a third. The sequence was obtained from a man younger than 30 who received the YFV17D yellow fever vaccine. The input for sequencing was PBMCs, either bulk or a sorted T-cell subset (CD4+, CD8+, memory, or dextramer-sorted; not recorded which), taken on the day of the yellow fever booster vaccination.

CDR3 in amino acids: CASSLGGANEQFF. The CDR3 DNA is TGTGCCAGCAGCCTCGGGGGGGCGAATGAGCAGTTCTTC. This chain connects TRBV9 to TRBJ2-1; 8 bases match TRBD2. Trimming removed 4 bases from V and 7 bases from J; junction bases left unmatched: 4. The CDR3 covers 13 residues. Germline V lookup: CDR1 SGDLS, CDR2 YYNGEE.